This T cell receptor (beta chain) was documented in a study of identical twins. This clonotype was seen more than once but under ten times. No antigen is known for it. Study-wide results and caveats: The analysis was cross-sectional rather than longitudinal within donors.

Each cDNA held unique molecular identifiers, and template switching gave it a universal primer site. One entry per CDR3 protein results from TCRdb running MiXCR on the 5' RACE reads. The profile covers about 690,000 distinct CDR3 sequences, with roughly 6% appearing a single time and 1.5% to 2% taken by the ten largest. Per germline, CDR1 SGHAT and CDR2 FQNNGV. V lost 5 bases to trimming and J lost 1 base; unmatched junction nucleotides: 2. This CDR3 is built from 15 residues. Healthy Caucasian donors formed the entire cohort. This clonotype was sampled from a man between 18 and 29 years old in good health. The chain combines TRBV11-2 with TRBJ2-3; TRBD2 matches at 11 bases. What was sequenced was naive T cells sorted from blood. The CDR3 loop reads CASSRSGRGTDTQYF. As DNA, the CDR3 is TGTGCCAGCAGCCGTAGCGGGAGGGGCACAGATACGCAGTATTTT.